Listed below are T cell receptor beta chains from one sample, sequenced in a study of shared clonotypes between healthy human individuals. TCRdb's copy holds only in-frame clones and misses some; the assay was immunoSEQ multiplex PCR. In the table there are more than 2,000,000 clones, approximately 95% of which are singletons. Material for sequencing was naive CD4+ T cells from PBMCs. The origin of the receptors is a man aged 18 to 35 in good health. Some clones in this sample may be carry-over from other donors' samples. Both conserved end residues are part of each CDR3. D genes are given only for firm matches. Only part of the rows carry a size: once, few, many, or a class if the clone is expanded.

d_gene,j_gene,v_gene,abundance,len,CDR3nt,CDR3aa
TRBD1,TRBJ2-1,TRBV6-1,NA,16,TGTGCCAGCAGTGGGACAGGGGGACCTTCCTACAATGAGCAGTTCTTC,CASSGTGGPSYNEQFF
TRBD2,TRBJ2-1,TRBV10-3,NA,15,TGTGCCATCAGTGAAGCCAGCGGGAGGGCTGGTGAGCAGTTCTTC,CAISEASGRAGEQFF
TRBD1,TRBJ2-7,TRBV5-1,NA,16,TGCGCCAGCAGCTTGGCGTCCGGACAGGGGAACTACGAGCAGTACTTC,CASSLASGQGNYEQYF
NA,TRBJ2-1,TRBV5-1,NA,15,TGCGCCAGCAGCCCCGACCGAGCCTCCTACAATGAGCAGTTCTTC,CASSPDRASYNEQFF
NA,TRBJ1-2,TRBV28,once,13,TGTGCCAGCAGTCCCGACAGAAACTATGGCTACACCTTC,CASSPDRNYGYTF
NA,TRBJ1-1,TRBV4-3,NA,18,TGCGCCAGCAGCCAAAGGGGGTTTTTCTGGGGGAATGACACTGAAGCTTTCTTT,CASSQRGFFWGNDTEAFF
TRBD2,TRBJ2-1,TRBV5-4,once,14,TGTGCCAGCAGCCCGGGACTAGCGGGAGATGAGCAGTTCTTC,CASSPGLAGDEQFF
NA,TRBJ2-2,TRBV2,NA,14,TGTGCCAGCAGCAGGCAAAGGGACGCCGGGGAGCTGTTTTTT,CASSRQRDAGELFF
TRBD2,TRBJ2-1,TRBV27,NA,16,TGTGCCAGCAGTTTCCTAGCGGGAGGGTCCTACAATGAGCAGTTCTTC,CASSFLAGGSYNEQFF
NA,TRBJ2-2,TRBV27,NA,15,TGTGCCAGCAGTTCTCAGACTAAACCGGCCGGGGAGCTGTTTTTT,CASSSQTKPAGELFF
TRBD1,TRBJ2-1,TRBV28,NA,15,TGTGCCAGCAGTTTTGGGACAGGCTCCTACAATGAGCAGTTCTTC,CASSFGTGSYNEQFF
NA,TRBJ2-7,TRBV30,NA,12,TGTGCCTGGAGTGTAAGCCGAGACGAGCAGTACTTC,CAWSVSRDEQYF
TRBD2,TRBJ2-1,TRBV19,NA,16,TGTGCCAGTAGTGTACGGACTAGCGGAACCTACAATGAGCAGTTCTTC,CASSVRTSGTYNEQFF
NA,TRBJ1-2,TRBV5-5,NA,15,TGTGCCAGCAGCTTATCCGCCACGGGGGTATATGGCTACACCTTC,CASSLSATGVYGYTF
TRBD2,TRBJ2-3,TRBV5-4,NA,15,TGTGCCAGCAGCTCTGCTAGCGGAGGCACAGATACGCAGTATTTT,CASSSASGGTDTQYF
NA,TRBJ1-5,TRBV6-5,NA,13,TGTGCCAGCAGTTCAGGGGTCAATCAGCCCCAGCATTTT,CASSSGVNQPQHF
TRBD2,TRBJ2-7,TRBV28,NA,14,TGCGGAATAGGTACCGGGACTAAGGGTAACGAGCAGTACTTC,CGIGTGTKGNEQYF
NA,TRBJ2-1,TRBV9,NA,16,TGTGCCAGCAGCGGGTTGGCTAGCCCCATGGCCAATGAGCAGTTCTTC,CASSGLASPMANEQFF
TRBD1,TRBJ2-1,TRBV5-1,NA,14,TGCGCCAGCAGCCACGGACAGGGGTTGGGCCTCGGGTTCTTC,CASSHGQGLGLGFF
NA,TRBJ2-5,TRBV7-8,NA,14,TGTGCCAGCAGCCGTCGATATTTAGGGGAGACCCAGTACTTC,CASSRRYLGETQYF
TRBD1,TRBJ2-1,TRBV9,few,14,TGTGCCAGCAGCGTGCAGGGGGCGCAGAATGAGCAGTTCTTC,CASSVQGAQNEQFF
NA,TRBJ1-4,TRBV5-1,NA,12,TGCGCCAGCAGCTTCCAGGGTCTGGAACTGTTTTTT,CASSFQGLELFF